A selection of T cell receptor beta chains follows, all from one sample in a study of blood T cell repertoires in COVID-19. The data were produced by immunoSEQ multiplex PCR, yet TCRdb's version contains in-frame clones alone and is incomplete. The table shows 120,000 or so clones, with roughly nine tenths occurring only once. The source material was peripheral blood. These receptors were obtained from a man aged 65-85 years with active or convalescent COVID-19. The CDR3 runs from the conserved cysteine through the conserved F or W. A D gene is named only where the DNA matches it firmly. Only some rows state a clone size, as once, few, many or a class for expanded clones.

V: TRBV7-2; J: TRBJ1-6; size: -; D: TRBD1; DNA: TGTGCCAGCAGCAGGGGACAGGTTGGGGATTCACCCCTCCACTTT; CDR3: CASSRGQVGDSPLHF
V: TRBV7-2; J: TRBJ1-1; size: -; D: -; DNA: TGTGCCAGCAGCTTACGAAGCGGGACACCTAACACTGAAGCTTTCTTT; CDR3: CASSLRSGTPNTEAFF
V: TRBV29-1; J: TRBJ2-2; size: -; D: -; DNA: TGCAGCGTTCCGGAGTTAACCACCGGGGAGCTGTTTTTT; CDR3: CSVPELTTGELFF
V: TRBV20-1; J: TRBJ2-1; size: -; D: -; DNA: TGCAGTGCTAGTCCTCTTTCCCTTTACAATGAGCAGTTCTTC; CDR3: CSASPLSLYNEQFF
V: TRBV5-4; J: TRBJ1-1; size: -; D: -; DNA: TGTGCCAGCAGCTTGGCCCGCGACATGGGGGCGAGGAACACTGAAGCTTTCTTT; CDR3: CASSLARDMGARNTEAFF
V: TRBV15; J: TRBJ1-1; size: -; D: TRBD1; DNA: TGTGCCACCAGCAGATACATACAGGGGGGTACTGAAGCTTTCTTT; CDR3: CATSRYIQGGTEAFF
V: TRBV29-1; J: TRBJ1-1; size: -; D: TRBD1; DNA: TGCAGCGCTCAGACAGGGAACTTGAACACTGAAGCTTTCTTT; CDR3: CSAQTGNLNTEAFF
V: TRBV30; J: TRBJ1-1; size: -; D: TRBD1; DNA: TGTGCCTGGAGGTTGAGACAGGGGAACACTGAAGCTTTCTTT; CDR3: CAWRLRQGNTEAFF
V: TRBV28; J: TRBJ2-7; size: -; D: -; DNA: TGTGCCAGCAGCCTTCAAAGGGGGGAGCAGTACTTC; CDR3: CASSLQRGEQYF
V: TRBV5-1; J: TRBJ2-5; size: -; D: -; DNA: TGCGCCAGCAGCCCTGGGGCGGACAGCAACAAAGAGACCCAGTACTTC; CDR3: CASSPGADSNKETQYF
V: TRBV18; J: TRBJ2-1; size: -; D: TRBD1; DNA: TGTGCCAGCTCACCACCGGGGACAGGGCGGAATGAGCAGTTCTTC; CDR3: CASSPPGTGRNEQFF
V: TRBV28; J: TRBJ1-2; size: -; D: TRBD1; DNA: TGTGCCAGCAGTGTAAGCACCCCGGGACAGGGGGACCTCTACACCTTC; CDR3: CASSVSTPGQGDLYTF
V: TRBV19; J: TRBJ2-3; size: -; D: -; DNA: TGTGCCAGTAGTATAGTGGGGGCCGCCTCGAGCACAGATACGCAGTATTTT; CDR3: CASSIVGAASSTDTQYF
V: TRBV2; J: TRBJ1-1; size: -; D: TRBD1; DNA: TGTGCCAGCAGCCGCCGACAGGGGAACACTGAAGCTTTCTTT; CDR3: CASSRRQGNTEAFF
V: TRBV15; J: TRBJ1-1; size: once; D: -; DNA: TGTGCCACCAGCAGAGATAAAGGGGGATTAAGTCATCGGAACACTGAAGCTTTCTTT; CDR3: CATSRDKGGLSHRNTEAFF
V: TRBV28; J: TRBJ2-7; size: -; D: -; DNA: TGTGCCAGCAGTTTAGAAGGATGGGGCGCCTACGAGCAGTACTTC; CDR3: CASSLEGWGAYEQYF
V: TRBV19; J: TRBJ1-5; size: -; D: TRBD1; DNA: TGTGCCAGTAGAGGGGGATCACACCGGGACAGGAGATATCAGCCCCAGCATTTT; CDR3: CASRGGSHRDRRYQPQHF
V: TRBV21-1; J: TRBJ2-7; size: once; D: -; DNA: TGTGCCAGCACCCCCAAGCAAAGTTGGGACACTAGCTCCTACGAGCAGTACTTC; CDR3: CASTPKQSWDTSSYEQYF
V: TRBV5-6; J: TRBJ1-2; size: -; D: -; DNA: TGTGCCAGCAGCCGGAGAGCGGGGACCGGCTATGGCTACACCTTC; CDR3: CASSRRAGTGYGYTF
V: TRBV28; J: TRBJ2-5; size: -; D: TRBD2; DNA: TGTGCCAGCAGTGGGGGGACTAGCGGGAGGCTAAAGACCCAGTACTTC; CDR3: CASSGGTSGRLKTQYF
V: TRBV28; J: TRBJ2-3; size: -; D: -; DNA: TGTGCCAGTAGGGGAGGCTTTTTTGGAACAGATACGCAGTATTTT; CDR3: CASRGGFFGTDTQYF
V: TRBV29-1; J: TRBJ2-1; size: -; D: TRBD2; DNA: TGCAGCGTTGAAGAAGAGGGACTAGTCCGGGAGAGGAATGAGCAGTTCTTC; CDR3: CSVEEEGLVRERNEQFF
V: TRBV7-2; J: TRBJ2-3; size: -; D: -; DNA: TGTGCCAGCAGCTTAGGATACAGGGTCACAGATACGCAGTATTTT; CDR3: CASSLGYRVTDTQYF
V: TRBV4-1; J: TRBJ2-7; size: -; D: -; DNA: TGCGCCAGCAGCCAAGGTCCATTCTCCTACGAGCAGTACTTC; CDR3: CASSQGPFSYEQYF
V: TRBV27; J: TRBJ2-2; size: -; D: TRBD2; DNA: TGTGCCAGCAGGGGACTAGCGGGATGGGACACCGGGGAGCTGTTTTTT; CDR3: CASRGLAGWDTGELFF
V: TRBV10-3; J: TRBJ2-2; size: -; D: TRBD2; DNA: TGTGCCATCAGCGCAGACACTAGCGGGACCGGGGAGCTGTTTTTT; CDR3: CAISADTSGTGELFF
V: TRBV5-1; J: TRBJ1-4; size: -; D: -; DNA: TGCGCCAGCAGCTCACGAAACCGACACCCCCCCACTAATGAAAAACTGTTTTTT; CDR3: CASSSRNRHPPTNEKLFF
V: TRBV28; J: TRBJ2-1; size: once; D: TRBD2; DNA: TGTGCCAGCGGTGGACTAGCGGGAGTTAGGTCCTACAATGAGCAGTTCTTC; CDR3: CASGGLAGVRSYNEQFF
V: TRBV9; J: TRBJ2-5; size: -; D: TRBD2; DNA: TGTGCCAGCAGCGTAGCTTTAGCGGGGCAAGAGACCCAGTACTTC; CDR3: CASSVALAGQETQYF
V: TRBV19; J: TRBJ2-1; size: -; D: TRBD2; DNA: TGTGCCAGTAGTATAGATCGGAGTAGCGGGAGGGTAAGGGATGAGCAGTTCTTC; CDR3: CASSIDRSSGRVRDEQFF
V: TRBV11-2; J: TRBJ2-3; size: -; D: TRBD2; DNA: TGTGCCAGCAGCCTCGGTTCTAGCGGGAGTGTAGATACGCAGTATTTT; CDR3: CASSLGSSGSVDTQYF
V: TRBV20-1; J: TRBJ2-7; size: -; D: TRBD2; DNA: TGCAGTGCTAGTCGACTAGCGGGGAGAAACGAGCAGTACTTC; CDR3: CSASRLAGRNEQYF
V: TRBV19; J: TRBJ2-1; size: once; D: TRBD2; DNA: TGTGCCAGTATGGAGACTAGCGGGATCGGGGGTGAGCAGTTCTTC; CDR3: CASMETSGIGGEQFF
V: TRBV6-5; J: TRBJ1-4; size: -; D: TRBD1; DNA: TGTGCCAGCACTCCGGGACAGGGGAGTGAAAAACTGTTTTTT; CDR3: CASTPGQGSEKLFF
V: TRBV5-1; J: TRBJ1-1; size: few; D: TRBD1; DNA: TGCGCCAGCAGCTTGTCTTCCCGGGACAGGGGTTCTGAAGCTTTCTTT; CDR3: CASSLSSRDRGSEAFF
V: TRBV2; J: TRBJ2-7; size: -; D: -; DNA: TGTGCCAGCAGTGAGTACGGTCTCTACGAGCAGTACTTC; CDR3: CASSEYGLYEQYF
V: TRBV6-5; J: TRBJ1-4; size: -; D: -; DNA: TGTGCCAGCAGTTACGGGGCAGAGGAAAAACTGTTTTTT; CDR3: CASSYGAEEKLFF
V: TRBV25-1; J: TRBJ1-2; size: -; D: TRBD1; DNA: TGTGCCAGCAGTTGGGACAGGGGACATGGCTACACCTTC; CDR3: CASSWDRGHGYTF
V: TRBV7-9; J: TRBJ2-1; size: -; D: TRBD2; DNA: TGTGCCAGCAGCGTTAGCGGGAACGACAATGAGCAGTTCTTC; CDR3: CASSVSGNDNEQFF
V: TRBV7-9; J: TRBJ2-1; size: -; D: TRBD2; DNA: TGTGCCAGCAGCCCCGGGAATCTAGCGGGGCTCAATGAGCAGTTCTTC; CDR3: CASSPGNLAGLNEQFF
V: TRBV30; J: TRBJ2-1; size: -; D: -; DNA: TGTGCCTGGAGCAGAGGAGGTGAGCAGTTCTTC; CDR3: CAWSRGGEQFF
V: TRBV19; J: TRBJ2-7; size: -; D: TRBD1; DNA: TGTGCCAGTAGTATCGCTGGTGGGACAGAGTCCTACGAGCAGTACTTC; CDR3: CASSIAGGTESYEQYF
V: TRBV2; J: TRBJ1-1; size: -; D: -; DNA: TGTGCCAGCAGTGAATCGACACAAAGAAACACTGAAGCTTTCTTT; CDR3: CASSESTQRNTEAFF
V: TRBV28; J: TRBJ2-1; size: -; D: TRBD1; DNA: TGTGCCAGCAGTTTCCCCCATGTAGGGGACAGCTCCTACAATGAGCAGTTCTTC; CDR3: CASSFPHVGDSSYNEQFF
V: TRBV5-1; J: TRBJ2-2; size: -; D: TRBD1; DNA: TGCGCCAGCAGCACGGGACAGGGGGGGACCGGGGAGCTGTTTTTT; CDR3: CASSTGQGGTGELFF
V: TRBV18; J: TRBJ1-3; size: once; D: TRBD1; DNA: TGTGCCAGCTCACCGGAGACAGGGTCTGGAAACACCATATATTTT; CDR3: CASSPETGSGNTIYF
V: TRBV11-3; J: TRBJ2-3; size: -; D: TRBD2; DNA: TGTGCCAGCAGCTCTGGACTAGCGGGCACAGATACGCAGTATTTT; CDR3: CASSSGLAGTDTQYF
V: TRBV27; J: TRBJ2-3; size: -; D: TRBD2; DNA: TGTGCCAGCAGTTTACCCCCCGGACTAGCGGGAGCGGCAGATACGCAGTATTTT; CDR3: CASSLPPGLAGAADTQYF
V: TRBV16; J: TRBJ1-1; size: -; D: -; DNA: TGTGCCAGCAGCCCTCAGGCCAGGGGCATTTTCACTGAAGCTTTCTTT; CDR3: CASSPQARGIFTEAFF
V: TRBV7-3; J: TRBJ2-2; size: once; D: -; DNA: TGTGCCAGCAGCTTATTCCAAGCTGGGGAGCTGTTTTTT; CDR3: CASSLFQAGELFF
V: TRBV10-3; J: TRBJ1-3; size: -; D: -; DNA: TGTGCCATCAGGAATGAGGGTGGATTTGCGAACACCATATATTTT; CDR3: CAIRNEGGFANTIYF
V: TRBV5-1; J: TRBJ2-4; size: once; D: TRBD1; DNA: TGCGCCAGCAGCTTTGGGGGGACAGGGCAAAACATTCAGTACTTC; CDR3: CASSFGGTGQNIQYF
V: TRBV28; J: TRBJ1-4; size: -; D: TRBD1; DNA: TGTGCCAGCATCAACAGGGGGCGCCTAGCTAATGAAAAACTGTTTTTT; CDR3: CASINRGRLANEKLFF
V: TRBV7-2; J: TRBJ1-1; size: once; D: -; DNA: TGTGCCAGCAGATACGGGGTGGCCACTGAAGCTTTCTTT; CDR3: CASRYGVATEAFF
V: TRBV19; J: TRBJ1-1; size: -; D: TRBD1; DNA: TGTGCCAGTCACAAACCGGGACAGGGAGACACTGAAGCTTTCTTT; CDR3: CASHKPGQGDTEAFF
V: TRBV9; J: TRBJ1-3; size: -; D: -; DNA: TGTGCCAGCAGCGTAAGCCCCGGCTCTGGAAACACCATATATTTT; CDR3: CASSVSPGSGNTIYF
V: TRBV11-2; J: TRBJ2-1; size: -; D: TRBD2; DNA: TGTGCCAGCAGCCCGCTAGCGGGAGGGCCGAATGAGCAGTTCTTC; CDR3: CASSPLAGGPNEQFF
V: TRBV28; J: TRBJ2-1; size: -; D: TRBD1; DNA: TGTGCCAGCAGTTTATACCGGACAGGATACAATGAGCAGTTCTTC; CDR3: CASSLYRTGYNEQFF
V: TRBV19; J: TRBJ1-1; size: -; D: TRBD1; DNA: TGTGCCAGTAGTATGGCCGCAGGGGGCCCTGAAGCTTTCTTT; CDR3: CASSMAAGGPEAFF